These 5 T cell receptor beta chains came from one sample sequenced in a study of cytomegalovirus exposure and HLA in healthy donors. The primer mix had 60 Vbeta and 13 Jbeta primers. The table came from immunoSEQ multiplex PCR; TCRdb's copy has only in-frame clones and leaves some out. This table holds 150,000 to 200,000 clones, 65% to 85% found once. Sequenced sample: PBMCs. These receptors were taken from a young man in good health and CMV-seronegative.

This chain connects TRBV28 to TRBJ1-1; D not resolved. Germline V gives CDR1 MDHEN, CDR2 SYDVKM. Between the trimmed V and J ends, which lost 0 bases and 1 base, there was a span of 6 bases. The CDR3 covers 14 residues. CDR3 residues: CASSLWKANTEAFF. CDR3 in DNA: TGTGCCAGCAGTTTATGGAAAGCGAACACTGAAGCTTTCTTT.

The rearrangement links TRBV9 to TRBJ1-5; D remains unclear. The V gene lost 3 bases and the J gene lost 4 bases, with 14 bases spanning the gap. This CDR3 has 15 residues. Germline-derived CDR1 and CDR2 are SGDLS and YYNGEE. As DNA, the CDR3 is TGTGCCAGCAGCGGAGACGGATTAGCAAATCAGCCCCAGCATTTT. Translated, it gives CASSGDGLANQPQHF.

As to this clone: This CDR3 is also generated by other DNA sequences in the sample. The chain recombines TRBV18 with TRBJ1-5; no clear D. This CDR3 has 17 residues. V lost 3 bases and J lost 0, with 15 bases in between. CDR1 and CDR2 from the germline V gene are KGHSH and LQKENI. CDR3 residues: CASSPSPQVYSNQPQHF. Written as DNA, the CDR3 is TGTGCCAGCTCACCCTCCCCCCAGGTATATAGCAATCAGCCCCAGCATTTT.

A remark on this clone: Germline is not matched at one junction end, which may reflect a read error. The genes are TRBV7-9 and TRBJ2-1; TRBD2 matches 10 bases. Germline V gene data show CDR1 as SEHNR and CDR2 as FQNEAQ (reference sequence). CDR3 length equals 16 residues. CDR3 region: CSSSSPSGSHYNEQFF. CDR3 coding DNA: TGTTCCAGCAGCTCCCCTAGCGGGAGTCACTACAATGAGCAGTTCTTC.

The chain is built from TRBV9 and TRBJ1-2; weak D call: TRBD1 (5 bases). The V end was cut by 4 bases, the J end by 5 bases, with 15 bases between. This CDR3 spans 14 amino acids. CDR1 is SGDLS, CDR2 YYNGEE, per germline. DNA of the CDR3: TGTGCCAGCAGCCCCGGCGGGGGGGGGTATGGCTACACCTTC. It yields the protein CASSPGGGGYGYTF.